This is a list of T cell receptor beta chains from one sample in a study of blood T cell repertoires in COVID-19. Repertoires were generated with immunoSEQ multiplex PCR, while TCRdb's copy carries only in-frame clones and drops some. This sample has just under 350,000 clones, with around 83% found just once. The sequenced material came from peripheral blood. The receptors stem from a man aged 25-45 years with active or convalescent COVID-19. CDR3s include the opening cysteine and the closing phenylalanine or tryptophan.

v_gene: TRBV18; j_gene: TRBJ2-5; len: 14; CDR3aa: CASSPPIVQETQYF
v_gene: TRBV6-5; j_gene: TRBJ1-2; len: 10; CDR3aa: CASSLYGYTF
v_gene: TRBV9; j_gene: TRBJ2-3; len: 12; CDR3aa: CASSVAHDTQYF
v_gene: TRBV28; j_gene: TRBJ2-3; len: 18; CDR3aa: CASSPGGPPTGLLDTQYF
v_gene: TRBV19; j_gene: TRBJ2-3; len: 17; CDR3aa: CASSIGSVWEPPPWQYF
v_gene: TRBV3-1/TRBV3-2; j_gene: TRBJ1-2; len: 14; CDR3aa: CASSLTGTESGYTF
v_gene: TRBV29-1; j_gene: TRBJ1-5; len: 12; CDR3aa: CSTWTANQPQHF
v_gene: TRBV7-9; j_gene: TRBJ2-1; len: 16; CDR3aa: CASSPLLARLPNEQFF
v_gene: TRBV7-2; j_gene: TRBJ1-2; len: 16; CDR3aa: CASSLRAAGGSYGYTF
v_gene: TRBV5-1; j_gene: TRBJ2-5; len: 14; CDR3aa: CASSPVGPQETQYF
v_gene: TRBV5-1; j_gene: TRBJ2-6; len: 18; CDR3aa: CASSADFRPPSGANVLTF
v_gene: TRBV24-1; j_gene: TRBJ2-1; len: 15; CDR3aa: CATSDFWDRGNEQFF
v_gene: TRBV3-1/TRBV3-2; j_gene: TRBJ2-7; len: 13; CDR3aa: CASSVRTGGEQYF
v_gene: TRBV30; j_gene: TRBJ2-7; len: 17; CDR3aa: CAWSVPYDSGRIYEQYF
v_gene: TRBV27; j_gene: TRBJ2-3; len: 14; CDR3aa: CASSSTRVADTQYF
v_gene: TRBV3-1/TRBV3-2; j_gene: TRBJ2-2; len: 14; CDR3aa: CASSPGQLAGELFF
v_gene: TRBV27; j_gene: TRBJ2-2; len: 15; CDR3aa: CASSVGAGRTGELFF
v_gene: TRBV7-9; j_gene: TRBJ2-7; len: 14; CDR3aa: CASTAGTGSYEQYF
v_gene: TRBV5-1; j_gene: TRBJ2-1; len: 19; CDR3aa: CASSPGTSGGPYTSHEQFF
v_gene: TRBV7-9; j_gene: TRBJ1-1; len: 12; CDR3aa: CASSFEGTEAFF
v_gene: TRBV5-1; j_gene: TRBJ2-3; len: 17; CDR3aa: CASSQGLAGGPADTQYF
v_gene: TRBV7-9; j_gene: TRBJ2-3; len: 14; CDR3aa: CASSLDTGADTQYF
v_gene: TRBV30; j_gene: TRBJ2-5; len: 17; CDR3aa: CAWSASFGREGQETQYF
v_gene: TRBV7-2; j_gene: TRBJ2-7; len: 14; CDR3aa: CASSLAGGPYEQYF
v_gene: TRBV28; j_gene: TRBJ1-4; len: 15; CDR3aa: CASSLPGNTDEKLFF
v_gene: TRBV6-5; j_gene: TRBJ2-3; len: 14; CDR3aa: CASSYLAETDTQYF
v_gene: TRBV10-2; j_gene: TRBJ2-3; len: 15; CDR3aa: CASSESHRGADTQYF
v_gene: TRBV13; j_gene: TRBJ2-1; len: 15; CDR3aa: CASSPQRGSYNEQFF
v_gene: TRBV25-1; j_gene: TRBJ1-1; len: 16; CDR3aa: CASSDRRGQPNTEAFF
v_gene: TRBV5-4; j_gene: TRBJ2-5; len: 15; CDR3aa: CASSSAGWRGETQYF
v_gene: TRBV27; j_gene: TRBJ1-1; len: 15; CDR3aa: CASSLSRTGNTEAFF
v_gene: TRBV5-8; j_gene: TRBJ2-3; len: 17; CDR3aa: CASSSESGRGSTDTQYF
v_gene: TRBV5-1; j_gene: TRBJ1-5; len: 13; CDR3aa: CASSLGRNQPQHF
v_gene: TRBV28; j_gene: TRBJ2-7; len: 17; CDR3aa: CASSFLRLAGLTYEQYF
v_gene: TRBV19; j_gene: TRBJ2-3; len: 14; CDR3aa: CASSEGAITDTQYF
v_gene: TRBV6-5; j_gene: TRBJ2-1; len: 15; CDR3aa: CASSLSGGSYNEQFF
v_gene: TRBV29-1; j_gene: TRBJ2-3; len: 12; CDR3aa: CSVVTVTDTQYF
v_gene: TRBV4-1; j_gene: TRBJ2-2; len: 15; CDR3aa: CASSSSGGASGELFF
v_gene: TRBV6-5; j_gene: TRBJ2-7; len: 14; CDR3aa: CASRWTEESYEQYF
v_gene: TRBV5-4; j_gene: TRBJ1-2; len: 16; CDR3aa: CASSLDSLRSFYGYTF
v_gene: TRBV5-4; j_gene: TRBJ2-4; len: 13; CDR3aa: CASSLNRENIQYF
v_gene: TRBV15; j_gene: TRBJ2-5; len: 18; CDR3aa: CATSRALLRTGDGETQYF
v_gene: TRBV4-1; j_gene: TRBJ2-3; len: 16; CDR3aa: CASSRTGGGSTDTQYF
v_gene: TRBV5-1; j_gene: TRBJ2-2; len: 14; CDR3aa: CASSLVRKYGELFF
v_gene: TRBV11-3; j_gene: TRBJ1-3; len: 15; CDR3aa: CASSLGGGSGNTIYF
v_gene: TRBV19; j_gene: TRBJ2-7; len: 15; CDR3aa: CASSILGQGTYEQYF
v_gene: TRBV5-1; j_gene: TRBJ2-7; len: 17; CDR3aa: CASSLGWTGARSYEQYF
v_gene: TRBV6-5; j_gene: TRBJ1-2; len: 14; CDR3aa: CASNTGQGDYGYTF
v_gene: TRBV4-2; j_gene: TRBJ2-7; len: 14; CDR3aa: CASSQDQGNYEQYF
v_gene: TRBV6-6; j_gene: TRBJ1-4; len: 14; CDR3aa: CASSSGQANEKLFF
v_gene: TRBV3-1/TRBV3-2; j_gene: TRBJ1-2; len: 14; CDR3aa: CASSQEGQNYGYTF
v_gene: TRBV7-2; j_gene: TRBJ2-7; len: 14; CDR3aa: CASSSYGRAYEQYF
v_gene: TRBV5-4; j_gene: TRBJ2-7; len: 14; CDR3aa: CASSPKAGGLEQYF
v_gene: TRBV27; j_gene: TRBJ2-4; len: 13; CDR3aa: CASSPDRRNIQYF
v_gene: TRBV6-2/TRBV6-3; j_gene: TRBJ2-2; len: 14; CDR3aa: CASSYIQNTGELFF
v_gene: TRBV30; j_gene: TRBJ2-5; len: 13; CDR3aa: CAWSKDTQETQYF
v_gene: TRBV30; j_gene: TRBJ2-5; len: 14; CDR3aa: CAWSVPWGEETQYF
v_gene: TRBV6-5; j_gene: TRBJ1-4; len: 14; CDR3aa: CASRKGGTNEKLFF
v_gene: TRBV9; j_gene: TRBJ2-1; len: 16; CDR3aa: CASSVSGTSGPNEQFF